This T cell receptor beta chain is drawn from a study of T cell repertoires in cytomegalovirus infection. On the study more broadly: HLA-B-restricted CMV epitopes that are well studied, plus recently identified HLA-C-restricted ones, were used by the study. Through public TCR beta signatures, both CMV infection and matching HLA type were indicated.

This clonotype has a handful of counts. Its antigen is undetermined. TCRdb fed the reads into MiXCR, producing one record per CDR3 protein. The sample lists approximately 470,000 distinct CDR3 sequences; about two fifths were seen once. Looked up from germline, CDR1 is SGHVS and CDR2 is FNYEAQ. The CDR3 runs 12 residues. V was trimmed by 8 bases and J by 6 bases, leaving 14 bases between them. The TCR comes from a human donor in good health (CMV status not recorded). Some clones in this sample may be carry-over from other donors' samples. This specimen consisted of cultured PBMCs, obtained from culture after CMV antigen stimulation. The V gene is TRBV7-6, the J gene TRBJ2-7, with no clear D. CDR3 region: CASSRSVGEQYF. As DNA, the CDR3 is TGTGCCAGCTCTCGCTCGGTGGGCGAGCAGTACTTC.